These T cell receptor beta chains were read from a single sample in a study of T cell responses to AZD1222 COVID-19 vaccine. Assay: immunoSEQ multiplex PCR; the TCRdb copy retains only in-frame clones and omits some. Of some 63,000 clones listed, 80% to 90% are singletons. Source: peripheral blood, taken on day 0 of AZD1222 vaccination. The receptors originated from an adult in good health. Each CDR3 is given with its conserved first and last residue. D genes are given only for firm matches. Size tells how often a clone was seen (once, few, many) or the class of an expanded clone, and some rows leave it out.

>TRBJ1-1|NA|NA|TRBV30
TGTGCCCATGCCCCGGGACAGAACACTGAAGCTTTCTTT
CAHAPGQNTEAFF
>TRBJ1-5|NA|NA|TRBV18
TGTGCCAGCTCGACCTCAGGGACCAATCAGCCCCAGCATTTT
CASSTSGTNQPQHF
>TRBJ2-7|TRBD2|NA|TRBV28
TGTGCCAGCAGTTTGGGCGGGAGGGTTGGTAGCGAGCAGTACTTC
CASSLGGRVGSEQYF
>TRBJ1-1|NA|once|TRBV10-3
TGTGCCATCAGTGATGGGCAGGTTGAAGCTTTCTTT
CAISDGQVEAFF
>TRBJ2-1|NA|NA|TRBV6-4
TGTGCCAGCAGTGACTCGAACGGGAGTGGGGATGAGCAGTTCTTC
CASSDSNGSGDEQFF
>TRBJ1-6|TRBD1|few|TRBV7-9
TGTGCCAGCAGCTTACAGGGGGATTCACCCCTCCACTTT
CASSLQGDSPLHF
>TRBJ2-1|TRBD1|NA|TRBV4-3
TGCGCCAGCAGCCAGGAGCCGGGACAGGGGTACAATGAGCAGTTCTTC
CASSQEPGQGYNEQFF
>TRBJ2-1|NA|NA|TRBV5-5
TGTGCCAGCCGTACTTTCGTACTAAATGAGCAGTTCTTC
CASRTFVLNEQFF
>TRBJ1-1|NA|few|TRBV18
TGTGCCAGCTCACCACCAGGTCCGAGTTCCCAACCTGAAGAAGCTTTCTTT
CASSPPGPSSQPEEAFF
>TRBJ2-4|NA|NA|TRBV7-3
TGTGCCAGCAGCTCAAGACTATCTCAGTACTTC
CASSSRLSQYF
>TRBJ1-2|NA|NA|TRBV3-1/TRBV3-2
TGTGCCAGCAGCCAAGCTAGTAACTATGGCTACACCTTC
CASSQASNYGYTF
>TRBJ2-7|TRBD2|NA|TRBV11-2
TGTGCCAGCAGCTTCGTAGCGGGAGGAATTTACGAGCAGTACTTC
CASSFVAGGIYEQYF
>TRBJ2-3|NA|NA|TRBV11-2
TGTGCCAGCAGCGCCCGGGCCGGTAATGCAGATACGCAGTATTTT
CASSARAGNADTQYF
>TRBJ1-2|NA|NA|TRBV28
TGTGCCAGCAGCTCCCTCAGTAACTATGGCTACACCTTC
CASSSLSNYGYTF
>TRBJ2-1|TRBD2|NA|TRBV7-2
TGTGCCAGCGAAAAACTAAGCGGACTAGCGACCCCCTACAATGAGCAGTTCTTC
CASEKLSGLATPYNEQFF
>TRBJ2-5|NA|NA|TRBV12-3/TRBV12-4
TGTGCCAGCAGTGTCATAGCGCAAGAGACCCAGTACTTC
CASSVIAQETQYF
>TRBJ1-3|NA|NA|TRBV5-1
TGCGCCAGCAAGGGAAGCCTCTCTGGAAACACCATATATTTT
CASKGSLSGNTIYF
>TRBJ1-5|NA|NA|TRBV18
TGTGCCAGCTCACCGGAAGGGGGATCTCAAAGGAATCAGCCCCAGCATTTT
CASSPEGGSQRNQPQHF
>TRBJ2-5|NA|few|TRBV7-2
TGTGCCAGCAGCTTAGGTCCGGGGCAAGAGACCCAGTACTTC
CASSLGPGQETQYF
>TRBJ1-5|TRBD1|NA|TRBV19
TGTGCCAGCCACTACAGGGGGCTGTATTCGGTGAATCAGCCCCAGCATTTT
CASHYRGLYSVNQPQHF
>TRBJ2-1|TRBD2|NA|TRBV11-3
TGTGCCAGCAGCTTAGACGGGAGGGCCCAGTTCTTC
CASSLDGRAQFF
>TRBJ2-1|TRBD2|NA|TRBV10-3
TGTGCCATCACTCGACTAGCGGGAAATGGGGGGTACAATGAGCAGTTCTTC
CAITRLAGNGGYNEQFF
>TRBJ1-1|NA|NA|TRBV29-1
TGCAGCGTTGCAGGGACACTTACCCACACTGAAGCTTTCTTT
CSVAGTLTHTEAFF
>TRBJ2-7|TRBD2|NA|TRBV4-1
TGCCCCAGCAGCCGACTAGCGGGAGCGGCCGAGCAGTACTTC
CPSSRLAGAAEQYF
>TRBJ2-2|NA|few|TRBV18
TGTGCCAGCTCACCAGATTCCGGGGGCCAGCTGTTTTTT
CASSPDSGGQLFF
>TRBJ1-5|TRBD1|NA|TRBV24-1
TGTGCCAGCTCGGACAGGGATCAGCCCCAGCATTTT
CASSDRDQPQHF
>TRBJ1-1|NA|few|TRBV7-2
TGTGCCAGCAGCTTAGCAGGTCGCGGGGGAGCTTTCTTT
CASSLAGRGGAFF
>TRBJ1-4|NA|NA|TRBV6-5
TGTGCCAGCAGTTACTCGGGAAAGGAGGAAAAACTGTTTTTT
CASSYSGKEEKLFF
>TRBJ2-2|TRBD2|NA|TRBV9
TGTGCCAGCAGCTACAGCGGGAGGGCCTATTTCGGGGAGCTGTTTTTT
CASSYSGRAYFGELFF
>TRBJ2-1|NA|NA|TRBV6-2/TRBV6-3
TGTGCCAGCAGTTCGGGGGGCCCGAGGCAGTTCTTC
CASSSGGPRQFF
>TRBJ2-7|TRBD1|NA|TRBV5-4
TGTGCCAGCAGTACCCCGGGACAGGGGACCTACGAGCAGTACTTC
CASSTPGQGTYEQYF
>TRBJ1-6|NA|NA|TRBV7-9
TGTGCCAGCAGCTCCTATAATGCGGGGGATAATTCACCCCTCCACTTT
CASSSYNAGDNSPLHF
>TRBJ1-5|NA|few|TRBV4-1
TGCGCCAGCAGCCAAGCGATCTTGAGCAATCAGCCCCAGCATTTT
CASSQAILSNQPQHF
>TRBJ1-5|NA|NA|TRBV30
TGTGCCTGGAGTGTACATGGCGGGTTCGAGCCCCAGCATTTT
CAWSVHGGFEPQHF
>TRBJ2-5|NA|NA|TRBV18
TGTGCCAGCTCACCCCGGGGGTTTCAAGAGACCCAGTACTTC
CASSPRGFQETQYF
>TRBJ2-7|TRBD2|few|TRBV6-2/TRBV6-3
TGTGCCAGCAGTTACAGGACTAGCGGGAGCTCCTACGAGCAGTACTTC
CASSYRTSGSSYEQYF
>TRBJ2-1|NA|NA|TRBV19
TGTGCCAGTATTCCCCCTGAGGAGGGCCCTACCGGGTCCCGTAGCTCCTACAATGAGCAGTTCTTC
CASIPPEEGPTGSRSSYNEQFF
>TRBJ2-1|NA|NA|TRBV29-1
TGCAGCGTTGAAGTTCAGGAGCACAATGAGCAGTTCTTC
CSVEVQEHNEQFF
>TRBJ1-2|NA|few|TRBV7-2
TGTGCCAGCAGCTTCCGGGGGGCCGACTATGGCTACACCTTC
CASSFRGADYGYTF
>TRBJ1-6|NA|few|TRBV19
TGTGCCACCCAAAGGGCATTCAATAATTCACCCCTCCACTTT
CATQRAFNNSPLHF
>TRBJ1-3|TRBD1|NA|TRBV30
TGTGCCTGGAGCGCGGGACAGGGGTTCGGAAACACCATATATTTT
CAWSAGQGFGNTIYF
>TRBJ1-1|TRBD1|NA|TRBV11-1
TGTGCCAGCAGCTTAGAACAGGGGGAAGCTTTCTTT
CASSLEQGEAFF
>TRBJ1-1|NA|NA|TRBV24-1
TGTGCCACCAGTGATTTGATGGGGAATGAAGCTTTCTTT
CATSDLMGNEAFF
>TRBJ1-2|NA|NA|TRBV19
TGTGCCAGTAGTATAATGGGGGGGTCAGGGTATGGCTACACCTTC
CASSIMGGSGYGYTF
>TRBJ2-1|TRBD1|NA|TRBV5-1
TGCGCCAGCACCCAAGAGCCGGGACAGGGATATGATGAGCAGTTCTTC
CASTQEPGQGYDEQFF
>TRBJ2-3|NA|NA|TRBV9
TGTGCCAGCAGCGCGGACAGCAGCACAGATACGCAGTATTTT
CASSADSSTDTQYF
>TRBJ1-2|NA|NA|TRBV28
TGTGCCACCGCGGGGGGACGTAGAGCTAACTATGGCTACACCTTC
CATAGGRRANYGYTF
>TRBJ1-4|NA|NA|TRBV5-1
TGCGCCAGCAGCTTTCAAGGGGCCGTGAATGAAAAACTGTTTTTT
CASSFQGAVNEKLFF
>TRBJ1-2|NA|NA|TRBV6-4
TGTGCCAGCAGTGACCAGGACTCCCCGTTAGGCTATGGCTACACCTTC
CASSDQDSPLGYGYTF
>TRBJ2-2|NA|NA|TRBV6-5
TGTGCCAGCAGCGCCCAAGCGGTCCTCCCCGGGGAGCTGTTTTTT
CASSAQAVLPGELFF
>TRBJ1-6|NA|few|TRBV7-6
TGTGCCAGCAGCGAAAGCATTGGACCCCTCCACTTT
CASSESIGPLHF
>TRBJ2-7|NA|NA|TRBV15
TGTGCCACCAGCAGCCGGGACAAAGCCTACGAGCAGTACTTC
CATSSRDKAYEQYF
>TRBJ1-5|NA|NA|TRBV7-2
TGTGCCAGCAGCTTAGCTGGGATTCGGCAGCCCCAGCATTTT
CASSLAGIRQPQHF
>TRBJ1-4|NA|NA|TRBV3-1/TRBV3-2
TGTGCCAGCAGCCAAGAGGGAAGTGGCTTACTGTTTTTT
CASSQEGSGLLFF
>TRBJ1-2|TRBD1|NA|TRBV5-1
TGCGCCAGCAGCTTACCGACAGGGAGAGGTGGCTACACCTTC
CASSLPTGRGGYTF
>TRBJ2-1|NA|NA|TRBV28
TGTGCCAGCAGTCAAGGGGGGGGCAATGAGCAGTTCTTC
CASSQGGGNEQFF